One and the same sample provided the 24 T cell receptor beta chains below, sequenced in a study of PD-L1 blockade in urothelial cancer. Time point described: pretreatment peripheral blood. The method was immunoSEQ multiplex PCR; TCRdb's version includes in-frame clones alone and lacks a portion of them. The repertoire includes tens of thousands of clones, 80% to 85% of them detected once, and roughly 3.5% sits in the top ten. This material consisted of PBMCs, taken around atezolizumab (anti-PD-L1) treatment. The receptors were sampled from a man between 70 and 80 years old with urothelial cancer.

V usage is TRBV7-9 and J usage is TRBJ2-3, with 7 bases identical to TRBD2. V trimming: 4 bases; J trimming: 0 bases; junction bases outside the gene matches: 4. Per the germline V gene, CDR1 is SEHNR and CDR2 is FQNEAQ (reference sequence). The CDR3 is made up of 15 amino acids. Here the CDR3 reads CASSSLAPSTDTQYF. CDR3 DNA: TGTGCCAGCAGCTCACTAGCGCCGAGCACAGATACGCAGTATTTT.

V is TRBV10-3 and J is TRBJ1-1; 7 bases match TRBD1. The CDR3 length is 12 residues. V shed 6 bases, J shed 5 bases, and the junction held 3 bases outside the gene matches. Germline CDR1 ENHRY, CDR2 SYGVKD. The DNA of the CDR3 is TGTGCCATCAGGACAGGGAATACTGAAGCTTTCTTT. It translates to CAIRTGNTEAFF.

The CDR3 is CASSLWPGNTEAFF. CDR3 sequence (DNA): TGTGCCAGCAGCTTATGGCCGGGGAACACTGAAGCTTTCTTT. V is TRBV7-2 and J is TRBJ1-1; no reliable D call. V was shortened by 2 bases and J by 1 base, with 8 bases between the two germline ends. CDR1 and CDR2 from the germline V gene are SGHTA and FQGNSA. The CDR3 extends over 14 amino acids.

The chain uses TRBV6-1 and TRBJ2-7, with D possibly matching TRBD1 (5 bases). The germline V gene encodes CDR1 MNHNS and CDR2 SASEGT. V gave up 8 bases and J gave up 7 bases, with 18 bases separating them. CDR3 length: 13 amino acids. CDR3 sequence reads: CASGARKNGEQYF. The CDR3 bases are TGTGCCAGCGGGGCTCGAAAAAATGGAGAGCAGTACTTC.

This sequence joins TRBV18 and TRBJ1-5; D not resolved. The V end lost 1 base, the J end lost 4 bases, and 8 bases lay between the germline ends. This CDR3 region has 14 residues. Germline values: CDR1 KGHSH, CDR2 LQKENI. In DNA, the CDR3 is TGTGCCAGCTCACCACGGGAGGGAAATCAGCCCCAGCATTTT. Its protein is CASSPREGNQPQHF.

This chain links TRBV2 with TRBJ2-1; 12 bases are a match to TRBD2. The CDR3 has 15 residues. Germline V gene lookup returns CDR1 SNHLY and CDR2 FYNNEI. J lost 2 bases, V lost 6 bases, and 2 bases had no gene match. CDR3 protein: CASSGLAGPYNEQFF. In DNA form, the CDR3 reads TGTGCCAGCAGCGGACTAGCGGGACCCTACAATGAGCAGTTCTTC.

The J gene is TRBJ2-7, the V gene TRBV19, with a weak D call TRBD1 (6 bases). The V and J ends lost 5 bases and 8 bases respectively, with 13 bases between them. CDR3 length: 12 amino acids. CDR1 is LNHDA, CDR2 SQIVND, per germline (reference sequence). The CDR3 spells CASSQAGEKQYF. CDR3 nucleotides: TGTGCCAGTAGTCAGGCAGGGGAAAAGCAGTACTTC.

The genes are TRBV2 and TRBJ2-2; D remains unclear. This CDR3 contains 14 residues. The V end lost 2 bases, the J end lost 1 base, and 5 bases lay between the germline ends. Germline CDR1 and CDR2: SNHLY and FYNNEI. CDR3: CASSESGNTGELFF. CDR3 in DNA: TGTGCCAGCAGTGAATCAGGGAACACCGGGGAGCTGTTTTTT.

The table lists this clone with a few counts. The CDR3 reads CASSKGGRRGTDTQYF. The CDR3 DNA reads TGTGCCAGCAGCAAAGGGGGCCGAAGGGGCACAGATACGCAGTATTTT. The J gene is TRBJ2-3, the V gene TRBV21-1; TRBD1 is the table's D call, not checked against the DNA. TRBV21-1 is assigned pseudogene status. The CDR3 covers 16 residues.

CDR3 protein: CASSYQREQFF. Written as DNA, the CDR3 is TGTGCCAGCAGCTACCAGCGGGAGCAGTTCTTC. The chain employs TRBV5-6 and TRBJ2-1; TRBD2 might be the D (5 bases). The germline CDR1 and CDR2 sequences are SGHDT and YYEEEE. This CDR3 is 11 amino acids long. V was pared by 3 bases and J by 10 bases, with 8 bases between.

The J gene is TRBJ2-2, the V gene TRBV10-1, with TRBD2 matching 8 bases. The CDR3 consists of 13 residues. Germline V lookup: CDR1 WNHNN, CDR2 SYGVQD (reference sequence). With V trimmed by 6 bases and J by 5 bases, 2 bases remained unmatched. CDR3 coding DNA: TGCGCCAGCAGGGCGGGGGGAACCGGGGAGCTGTTTTTT. Translation gives CASRAGGTGELFF.

The rearrangement uses TRBV2 and TRBJ2-7, with 8 bases that match TRBD1. The germline gives CDR1 SNHLY, CDR2 FYNNEI. With 2 bases clipped from V and 7 bases from J, the junction kept 7 bases outside the gene matches. This CDR3 has 14 residues. CDR3 DNA sequence: TGTGCCAGCAGTGAAATAGTGACAGGGGATGAGCAGTACTTC. It specifies CASSEIVTGDEQYF.

V is TRBV5-6 and J is TRBJ1-2; D not certain. Germline assignment: CDR1 SGHDT and CDR2 YYEEEE. The V end lost 2 bases, the J end lost 0 bases, and 11 bases lay between the germline ends. The CDR3 length is 15 residues. The CDR3 loop is CASSFPTGTNYGYTF. The CDR3 DNA reads TGTGCCAGCAGCTTTCCGACTGGCACTAACTATGGCTACACCTTC.

The V gene is TRBV16, the J gene TRBJ2-1; D unresolved. V gave up 8 bases and J gave up 2 bases, with 16 bases separating them. The CDR3 contains 15 residues. CDR1 and CDR2 from the germline V gene are KGHSY and FQNENV. The DNA of the CDR3 is TGTGCCAGCGGGCTCCAGGAAGCCGCCTACAATGAGCAGTTCTTC. Its translation is CASGLQEAAYNEQFF.

The chain uses TRBV7-8 and TRBJ2-1, with 11 bases lining up with TRBD1. V lost 5 bases, J lost 9 bases, and 12 bases stayed unmatched. Germline values: CDR1 SGHVS, CDR2 FQNEAQ. The CDR3 totals 16 residues. This CDR3 reads CASSPPGQGVRGEQFF. The DNA of the CDR3 is TGTGCCAGCAGCCCGCCGGGACAGGGGGTCCGGGGTGAGCAGTTCTTC.

This clone was picked up one time. The genes are TRBV7-3 and TRBJ2-2; 9 bases are a match to TRBD2. The CDR3 is 15 residues long. Unmatched junction bases numbered 7, after V lost 5 bases and J lost 6 bases. Germline values: CDR1 SGHTA, CDR2 FQGTGA. CDR3 region: CASSTMAGGAGELFF. For the CDR3, the DNA is TGTGCCAGCAGCACAATGGCGGGAGGGGCCGGGGAGCTGTTTTTT.

V usage is TRBV19 and J usage is TRBJ2-1, with 8 bases fitting TRBD2. The CDR3 loop spans 14 amino acids. Trimming took 5 bases from V and 4 from J; bases not matched to a gene: 4. The germline V gene encodes CDR1 LNHDA and CDR2 SQIVND (reference sequence). The CDR3 here is CASSESGRYNEQFF. CDR3 DNA: TGTGCCAGTAGTGAGAGCGGGAGATACAATGAGCAGTTCTTC. Full variable domain (rest looked up from reference TRBV19 and TRBJ2-1): DGGITQSPKYLFRKEGQNVTLSCEQNLNHDAMYWYRQDPGQGLRLIYYSQIVNDFQKGDIAEGYSVSREKKESFPLTVTSAQKNPTAFYLCASSESGRYNEQFFGPGTRLTVL.

This chain links TRBV9 with TRBJ2-1, with D perhaps matching TRBD2 (6 bases). Trimming pared 3 bases from V and 8 bases from J, leaving 18 bases between. The CDR3 contains 15 residues. Per the germline V gene, CDR1 is SGDLS and CDR2 is YYNGEE. The CDR3 loop is CASSASGLGLDEQFF. The CDR3 DNA reads TGTGCCAGCAGCGCGTCGGGACTGGGGCTCGATGAGCAGTTCTTC.

The chain employs TRBV5-1 and TRBJ2-5; 11 bases align to TRBD1. After removal of 4 bases from V and 0 bases from J, the junction contained 5 bases not matched to a gene. The germline V gene encodes CDR1 SGHRS and CDR2 YFSETQ. The CDR3 contains 16 residues. The CDR3, as DNA: TGCGCCAGCAGCGACGGGACAGGGGGATACCAAGAGACCCAGTACTTC. Translating it yields CASSDGTGGYQETQYF.

CDR3 sequence: CASSQGDGRSYEQYF. As DNA, the CDR3 is TGTGCCAGCAGCCAAGGTGACGGGAGGAGCTACGAGCAGTACTTC. This chain links TRBV4-2 with TRBJ2-7; 7 positions agree with TRBD2. V shed 1 base, J shed 3 bases, and the junction held 6 bases outside the gene matches. Germline CDR1 LGHNA, CDR2 YNFKEQ. The CDR3 is made up of 15 amino acids.

This clone showed up just a few times. J is TRBJ2-1 and V is TRBV2, with 8 bases matching TRBD1. The CDR3 spans 13 residues. CDR1 and CDR2 (germline): SNHLY, FYNNEI. The V segment lost 7 bases and the J segment 5 bases; nucleotides outside the gene matches: 4. The CDR3 nucleotides read TGTGCCAGCAATGCGGACAGGGACAATGAGCAGTTCTTC. Encoded protein: CASNADRDNEQFF.

This clone was seen repeatedly, ten times or more. The chain employs TRBV7-6 and TRBJ2-7, with a weak D call TRBD1 (6 bases). Germline V CDR1 and CDR2: SGHVS, FNYEAQ. V shed 5 bases and J shed 4 bases, with 15 bases lying between them. This CDR3 is 14 amino acids long. The CDR3 spells CASSQTGFTYEQYF. In DNA, the CDR3 is TGTGCCAGCAGCCAAACAGGGTTCACTTACGAGCAGTACTTC.

This clone was detected a few times. J is TRBJ1-2 and V is TRBV28; D is undetermined. The CDR3 has 13 amino acids. Trimming took off 5 bases at V and 2 bases at J, with 9 bases between the two ends. In germline, CDR1 is MDHEN, CDR2 SYDVKM. The DNA for the CDR3 is TGTGCCAGCAGTGAGGCCCTAAACTATGGCTACACCTTC. It specifies CASSEALNYGYTF.

J is TRBJ2-1 and V is TRBV6-1; the match to TRBD2 covers 8 bases. The V and J ends lost 4 bases and 7 bases, in that order; junction bases with no gene match: 12. The CDR3 contains 16 residues. Germline V gives CDR1 MNHNS, CDR2 SASEGT. CDR3 nucleotides: TGTGCCAGCAGTGCCGTATTGGGACTAGTAAAAAATGAGCAGTTCTTC. Encoded protein: CASSAVLGLVKNEQFF.